This T cell receptor beta chain emerged from a study of molecular identifiers for immune sequencing clone quantification. General study results and limits: Clonotypes topping 20 RNA copies carried over 98% of effector molecules but under 1% of naive ones. One cell's worth of spiked Jurkat TCR RNA was reportedly detectable among approximately 980,000 naive cells.

Construction of naive CD8 libraries employed about 18,000 to 1,000,000 sorted cells together with 10%, 30% or 50% RNA. Researchers sorted naive CD8 T cells as cells that were CD8+CD4-CCR7+CD45RA+. The CDR3 covers 14 residues. V was clipped by 4 bases and J by 7 bases; unmatched bases: 9. Germline CDR1 and CDR2: GTSNPN and SVGIG (reference sequence). In this sample, this clonotype turned up many times. Its antigen is currently unknown. TCRdb fed the PCR reads into MiXCR, producing one record per CDR3 protein. The table has over 55,000 distinct CDR3 sequences, around 17% seen once. The sequencing sample was made of naive CD8+ T cells from blood, with Jurkat cell RNA spiked in. Subset here: FACS-sorted CD8+CD4-CCR7+CD45RA+ naive T cells. The chain couples TRBV30 to TRBJ1-5; 8 bases are a match to TRBD1. This TCR was recovered from a human donor in good health. Some libraries in this study had Jurkat cell RNA spiked in. CDR3 bases: TGTGCCTGGAATCACGGACAGGGCGGGCAGCCCCAGCATTTT. This codes for CAWNHGQGGQPQHF.